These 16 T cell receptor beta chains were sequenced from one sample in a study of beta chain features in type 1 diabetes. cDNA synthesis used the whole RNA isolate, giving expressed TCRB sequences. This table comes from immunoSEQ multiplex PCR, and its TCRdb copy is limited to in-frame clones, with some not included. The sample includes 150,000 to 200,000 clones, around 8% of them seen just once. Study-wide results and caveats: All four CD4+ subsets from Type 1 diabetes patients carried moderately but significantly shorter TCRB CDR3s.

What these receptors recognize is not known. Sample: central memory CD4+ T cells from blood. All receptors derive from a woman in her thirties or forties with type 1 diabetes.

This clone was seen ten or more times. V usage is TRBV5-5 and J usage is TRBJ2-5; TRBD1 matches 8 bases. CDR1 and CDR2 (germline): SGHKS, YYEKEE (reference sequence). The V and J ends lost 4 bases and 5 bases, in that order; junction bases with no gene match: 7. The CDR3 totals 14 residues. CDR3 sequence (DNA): TGTGCCAGCAGCCCGGGGACAGGCTGGGAGACCCAGTACTTC. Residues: CASSPGTGWETQYF.

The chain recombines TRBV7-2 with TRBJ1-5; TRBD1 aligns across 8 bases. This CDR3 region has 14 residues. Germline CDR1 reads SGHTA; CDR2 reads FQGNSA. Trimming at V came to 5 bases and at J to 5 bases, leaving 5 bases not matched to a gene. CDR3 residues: CASSTMTGDQPQHF. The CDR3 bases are TGTGCCAGCAGCACGATGACAGGGGATCAGCCCCAGCATTTT.

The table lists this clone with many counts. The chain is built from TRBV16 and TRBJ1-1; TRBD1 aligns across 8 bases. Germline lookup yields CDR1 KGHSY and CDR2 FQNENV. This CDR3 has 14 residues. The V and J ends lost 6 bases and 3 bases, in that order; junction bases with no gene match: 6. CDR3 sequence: CASRRTGRDTEAFF. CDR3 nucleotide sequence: TGTGCCAGCAGAAGGACAGGGAGGGACACTGAAGCTTTCTTT.

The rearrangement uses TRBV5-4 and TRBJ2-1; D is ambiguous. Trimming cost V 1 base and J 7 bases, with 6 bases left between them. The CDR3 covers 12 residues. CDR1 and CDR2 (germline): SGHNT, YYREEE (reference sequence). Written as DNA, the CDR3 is TGTGCCAGCAGCTTGCCCCGGAATGAGCAGTTCTTC. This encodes CASSLPRNEQFF.

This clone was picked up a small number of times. This CDR3 reads CASSTGTSLGYNEQFF. The CDR3 bases are TGTGCCAGCAGCACTGGGACTAGCCTGGGGTACAATGAGCAGTTCTTC. The gene calls are TRBV9 and TRBJ2-1; 9 bases are a match to TRBD2. This CDR3 region has 16 residues. V lost 4 bases, J lost 4 bases, and 9 bases stayed unmatched. CDR1 is SGDLS and CDR2 is YYNGEE in the germline V gene.

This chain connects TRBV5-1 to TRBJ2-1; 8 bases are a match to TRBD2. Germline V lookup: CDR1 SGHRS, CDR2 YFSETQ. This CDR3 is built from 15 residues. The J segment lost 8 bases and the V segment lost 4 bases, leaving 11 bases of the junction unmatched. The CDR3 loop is CASSPGGGMRDEQFF. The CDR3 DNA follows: TGCGCCAGCAGCCCGGGGGGGGGAATGAGGGATGAGCAGTTCTTC.

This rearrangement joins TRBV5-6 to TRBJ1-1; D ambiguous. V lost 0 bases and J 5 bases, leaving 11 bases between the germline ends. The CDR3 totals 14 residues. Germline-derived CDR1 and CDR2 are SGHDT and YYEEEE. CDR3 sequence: CASSLGRRGTEAFF. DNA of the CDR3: TGTGCCAGCAGCTTGGGACGGAGAGGGACTGAAGCTTTCTTT.

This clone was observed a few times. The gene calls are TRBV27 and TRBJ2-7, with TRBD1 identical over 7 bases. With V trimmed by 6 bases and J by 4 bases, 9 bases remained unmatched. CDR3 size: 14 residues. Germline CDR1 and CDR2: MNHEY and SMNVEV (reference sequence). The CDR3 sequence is CASRTVGGGYEQYF. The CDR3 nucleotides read TGTGCCAGCAGAACGGTAGGGGGCGGGTACGAGCAGTACTTC.

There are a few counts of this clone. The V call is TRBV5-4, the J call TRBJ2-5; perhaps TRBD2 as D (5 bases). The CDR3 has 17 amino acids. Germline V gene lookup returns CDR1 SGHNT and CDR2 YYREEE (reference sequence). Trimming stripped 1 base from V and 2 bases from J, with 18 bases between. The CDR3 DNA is TGTGCCAGCAGCTTGATGGGAAGAGGGTACGAGCAAGAGACCCAGTACTTC. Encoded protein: CASSLMGRGYEQETQYF.

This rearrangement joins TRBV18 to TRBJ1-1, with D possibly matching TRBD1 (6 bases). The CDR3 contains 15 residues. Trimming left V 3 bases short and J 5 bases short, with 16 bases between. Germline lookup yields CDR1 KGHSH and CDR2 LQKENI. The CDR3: CASSPGAGPETEAFF. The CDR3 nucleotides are TGTGCCAGCTCACCGGGGGCGGGCCCTGAGACTGAAGCTTTCTTT.

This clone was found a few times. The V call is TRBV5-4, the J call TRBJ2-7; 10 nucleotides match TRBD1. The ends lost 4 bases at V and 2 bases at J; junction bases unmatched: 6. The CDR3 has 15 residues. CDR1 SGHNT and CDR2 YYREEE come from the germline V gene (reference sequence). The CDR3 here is CASSPSGTGAYEQYF. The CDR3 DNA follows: TGTGCCAGCAGCCCCTCCGGGACAGGGGCCTACGAGCAGTACTTC.

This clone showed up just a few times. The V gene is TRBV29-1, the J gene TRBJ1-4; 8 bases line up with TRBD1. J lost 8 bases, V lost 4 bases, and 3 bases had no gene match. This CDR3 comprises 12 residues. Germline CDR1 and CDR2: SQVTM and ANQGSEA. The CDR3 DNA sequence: TGCAGCGTTGTGGGACAGGACGAAAAACTGTTTTTT. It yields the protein CSVVGQDEKLFF.

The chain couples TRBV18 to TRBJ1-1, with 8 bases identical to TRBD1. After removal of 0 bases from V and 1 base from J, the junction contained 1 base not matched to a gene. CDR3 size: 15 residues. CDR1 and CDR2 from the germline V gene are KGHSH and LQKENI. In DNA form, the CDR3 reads TGTGCCAGCTCACCACCGACAGGGGAGAACACTGAAGCTTTCTTT. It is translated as CASSPPTGENTEAFF.

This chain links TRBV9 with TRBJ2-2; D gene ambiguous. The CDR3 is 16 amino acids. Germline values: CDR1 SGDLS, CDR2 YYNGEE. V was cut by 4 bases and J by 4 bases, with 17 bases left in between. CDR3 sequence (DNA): TGTGCCAGCAGCCCAAGAACTCTGCGGATCACCGGGGAGCTGTTTTTT. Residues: CASSPRTLRITGELFF.

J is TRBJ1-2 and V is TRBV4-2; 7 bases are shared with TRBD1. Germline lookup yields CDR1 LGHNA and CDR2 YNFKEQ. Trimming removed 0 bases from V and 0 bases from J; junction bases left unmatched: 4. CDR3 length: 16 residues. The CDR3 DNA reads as TGTGCCAGCAGCCAAGAAGAAGGACAGGCTAACTATGGCTACACCTTC. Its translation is CASSQEEGQANYGYTF.

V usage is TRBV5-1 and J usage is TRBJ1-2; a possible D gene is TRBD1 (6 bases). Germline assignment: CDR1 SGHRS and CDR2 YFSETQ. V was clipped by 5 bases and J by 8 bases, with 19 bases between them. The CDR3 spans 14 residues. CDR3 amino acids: CASSTSVRGAGYTF. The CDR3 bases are TGCGCCAGCAGTACAAGCGTCAGGGGAGCGGGCTACACCTTC.